This entry describes one T cell receptor (beta chain). This sample is drawn from a study of blood T cell repertoires in COVID-19. Study information: PBMCs, B-cell-depleted T cells, or T cells were the source of the cDNA or gDNA that made up the material.

V shed 0 bases and J 5 bases; nucleotides not matched to a gene: 8. Looked up from germline, CDR1 is SGHNT and CDR2 is YYREEE (reference sequence). The CDR3 is 16 residues long. In the original workflow: Nucleated cell number was recorded as an estimate derived from reference gene primer amplification. The protocol was immunoSEQ multiplex PCR, while the TCRdb copy is restricted to in-frame clones and leaves out a portion. That table furnishes V, J and clone size, whereas the DNA furnished D and trimming. The sample carries about 100,000 clones, around 88% recorded once. The receptor was isolated from a man of 80 years or more with acute or convalescent COVID-19. The chain combines TRBV5-4 with TRBJ2-5; 9 nucleotides line up with TRBD2. Sample: peripheral blood. CDR3 DNA: TGTGCCAGCAGCTTGGGGGGCGGGAGGGCCCGGGAGACCCAGTACTTC. It codes for CASSLGGGRARETQYF.